Each of the 17 T cell receptor beta chains below was sequenced from the same sample in a study of spatial heterogeneity in lung cancer. The time point denotes: sample taken at primary tumor resection. Whole RNA was taken from tumor, nontumor lung or frozen PBMC; it was then sequenced unsorted. Each CDR3 protein is one row after TCRdb ran MiXCR on the 5' RACE reads. The table lists tens of thousands of distinct CDR3 sequences, roughly 7% of them singletons. The sample here was PBMCs, taken at surgery. These receptor sequences come from a female donor with early-stage non-small cell lung cancer.

The sample holds many counts of this clonotype. V and J are TRBV11-2 and TRBJ2-6; D may be TRBD2 (6 bases). V was trimmed by 5 bases and J by 0 bases, leaving 8 bases between them. Germline CDR1 and CDR2: SGHAT and FQNNGV. This CDR3 spans 15 amino acids. The CDR3 reads CASSGGFSGANVLTF. As DNA, the CDR3 is TGTGCCAGCAGCGGGGGGTTCTCTGGGGCCAACGTCCTGACTTTC.

This clonotype was counted many times. The CDR3 is CASSYQGFASGANVLTF. CDR3 nucleotide sequence: TGTGCCAGCAGTTACCAGGGATTTGCTTCTGGGGCCAACGTCCTGACTTTC. The chain joins TRBV6-5 to TRBJ2-6; possible D gene TRBD1, 5 bases. CDR3 length: 17 residues. Germline V gives CDR1 MNHEY, CDR2 SVGAGI. The V gene lost 2 bases and the J gene lost 1 base, with 12 bases spanning the gap.

This clonotype has just a few counts. The chain links TRBV4-3 to TRBJ2-2, with D hard to call. CDR1 LGHNA and CDR2 YSLEER come from the germline V gene. Trimming removed 0 bases from V and 6 bases from J, with 11 bases in between. The CDR3 loop spans 15 amino acids. CDR3 region: CASSQELLVPGELFF. The CDR3 region has the DNA TGCGCCAGCAGCCAAGAATTATTGGTCCCCGGGGAGCTGTTTTTT.

This clonotype showed up many times. The chain recombines TRBV12-3 or TRBV12-4 with TRBJ1-5; D may be TRBD1 (6 bases). Trimming pared 5 bases from V and 7 bases from J, leaving 15 bases between. The CDR3 runs 14 residues. The CDR3 DNA reads as TGTGCCAGCAGTCTACAGGGCCGTGAGCAGCCCCAGCATTTT. This codes for CASSLQGREQPQHF.

This clonotype was recorded at least ten times. The rearrangement joins TRBV20-1 to TRBJ2-5, with TRBD2 matching over 8 bases. The V gene's germline CDR1 is DFQATT and CDR2 SNEGSKA (reference sequence). The CDR3 is 14 residues long. V shed 5 bases and J 3 bases; nucleotides not matched to a gene: 8. CDR3 loop: CSARGRGAEETQYF. The CDR3 nucleotides are TGCAGTGCTCGCGGGCGGGGGGCAGAAGAGACCCAGTACTTC.

This clonotype was recorded many times. The gene calls are TRBV27 and TRBJ2-3; D unclear. Germline V gene lookup returns CDR1 MNHEY and CDR2 SMNVEV (reference sequence). The CDR3 loop spans 11 amino acids. V lost 3 bases to trimming and J lost 5 bases, with 3 bases between them. DNA for the CDR3: TGTGCCAGCAGTTTTGGAGATACGCAGTATTTT. This codes for CASSFGDTQYF.

In its sample, this clonotype was seen a few times. The chain links TRBV11-2 to TRBJ1-6; TRBD1 aligns across 10 bases. J gave up 10 bases and V 5 bases, and 8 bases lay outside the gene matches. The CDR3 spans 15 residues. Germline CDR1 is SGHAT and CDR2 is FQNNGV. The CDR3 region has the DNA TGTGCCAGCAGCCTAACGACAGGGGGCGGATCACCCCTCCACTTT. It is translated as CASSLTTGGGSPLHF.

This clonotype was observed at least ten times. The rearrangement links TRBV9 to TRBJ1-4; no clear D gene. The germline V gene encodes CDR1 SGDLS and CDR2 YYNGEE. The CDR3 length is 15 residues. V was cut by 0 bases and J by 6 bases, with 12 bases left in between. The CDR3 bases are TGTGCCAGCAGCGTAGGGTCGGGGTATGATGAAAAACTGTTTTTT. Its protein is CASSVGSGYDEKLFF.

This clonotype was counted many times. The V and J genes are TRBV5-1 and TRBJ1-1, with D unresolved. With 4 bases removed from V and 1 base from J, the gap between germline ends came to 8 bases. Germline V lookup: CDR1 SGHRS, CDR2 YFSETQ. The CDR3 loop spans 13 amino acids. The CDR3 nucleotides are TGCGCCAGCAGCACTGGACGGAACACTGAAGCTTTCTTT. Translation: CASSTGRNTEAFF.

This clonotype was observed many times. The chain uses TRBV7-3 and TRBJ2-1, with TRBD1 matching over 8 bases. With V trimmed by 4 bases and J by 1 base, 3 bases remained unmatched. The CDR3 is 15 residues long. Per germline, CDR1 SGHTA and CDR2 FQGTGA. Here the CDR3 DNA reads TGTGCCAGCAGCTCAGGACAGGGATCCTACAATGAGCAGTTCTTC. Translating it yields CASSSGQGSYNEQFF.

This clonotype was seen repeatedly, ten times or more. V is TRBV29-1 and J is TRBJ2-5, with D uncertain. Deletions cut 8 bases from V and 5 bases from J, with 18 bases between. CDR3 length equals 13 residues. Germline V gives CDR1 SQVTM, CDR2 ANQGSEA. The CDR3 protein is CSTQSGERETQYF. CDR3 DNA: TGCAGCACCCAATCGGGCGAGAGGGAGACCCAGTACTTC.

This clonotype was counted a few times. The rearrangement joins TRBV20-1 to TRBJ2-7, with a possible D match to TRBD2 (8 bases). The CDR3 has 15 residues. Between the trimmed V and J ends, which lost 3 bases and 2 bases, there was a span of 17 bases. Germline V gene sequence: CDR1 DFQATT, CDR2 SNEGSKA (reference sequence). The CDR3 reads CSASKREGQTYEQYF. CDR3 sequence (DNA): TGCAGTGCTAGTAAACGGGAGGGACAGACCTACGAGCAGTACTTC.

In this sample, this clonotype turned up many times. The rearrangement uses TRBV19 and TRBJ2-7, with D tentatively TRBD2 (6 bases). Between the trimmed V and J ends, which lost 3 bases and 2 bases, there was a span of 11 bases. Germline V lookup: CDR1 LNHDA, CDR2 SQIVND (reference sequence). The CDR3 extends over 14 amino acids. The CDR3 region is CASSMGGTTYEQYF. The CDR3 DNA reads TGTGCCAGTAGTATGGGCGGGACGACCTACGAGCAGTACTTC.

Many counts were recorded for this clonotype. The chain couples TRBV20-1 to TRBJ2-3; D is perhaps TRBD2 (5 bases). CDR1 is DFQATT and CDR2 is SNEGSKA in the germline V gene (reference sequence). The ends were cut back, 4 bases at V and 6 bases at J, with 17 bases in the middle. The length of the CDR3 is 14 residues. In nucleotides, the CDR3 is TGCAGTGCTACCGGACTTTCCGCTGGGGATACGCAGTATTTT. Translating it yields CSATGLSAGDTQYF.

This clonotype was found many times. This sequence joins TRBV10-3 and TRBJ2-5, with 11 bases lining up with TRBD2. CDR1 and CDR2 from the germline V gene are ENHRY and SYGVKD. This CDR3 comprises 15 residues. With 11 bases clipped from V and 5 bases from J, the junction kept 13 bases outside the gene matches. In nucleotides, the CDR3 is TGTGCCGCTGCCGCTAGCGGGGGGATCGGGGAGACCCAGTACTTC. Residues: CAAAASGGIGETQYF.

This clonotype was recorded many times. This sequence joins TRBV28 and TRBJ2-5; 10 nucleotides match TRBD2. The CDR3 contains 15 residues. V gave up 6 bases and J gave up 1 base; unmatched junction bases: 5. Per the germline V gene, CDR1 is MDHEN and CDR2 is SYDVKM. This CDR3 reads CASSRAGGLQETQYF. In DNA, the CDR3 is TGTGCCAGCAGCCGAGCGGGGGGGCTCCAAGAGACCCAGTACTTC.

Many counts were recorded for this clonotype. The chain links TRBV4-2 to TRBJ1-4; D not resolved. The germline V gene encodes CDR1 LGHNA and CDR2 YNFKEQ. This CDR3 has 12 amino acids. V was pared by 0 bases and J by 8 bases, with 4 bases between. In DNA, the CDR3 is TGTGCCAGCAGCCAAGAAGGGGAAAAACTGTTTTTT. Translating it yields CASSQEGEKLFF.